This T cell receptor (beta chain) was documented in a study of blood T cell repertoires in COVID-19. As for the study in general: Samples came from the United States, Italy and Spain, spanning acute and convalescent COVID-19.

Germline V lookup: CDR1 SGHNT, CDR2 YYREEE (reference sequence). J lost 3 bases, V lost 4 bases, and 7 bases had no gene match. The CDR3 length is 15 residues. Clones were read by immunoSEQ multiplex PCR, and TCRdb kept only the in-frame ones, dropping some. The repertoire holds hundreds of thousands of clones, with approximately 90% as singletons. Cohorts were determined from participant-reported clinical history. The TCR was taken from a man between 18 and 35 years old who had recovered from COVID-19. The J gene is TRBJ2-3, the V gene TRBV5-4; 8 bases agree with TRBD1. Material for sequencing was PBMCs or T cells enriched from blood (not recorded which). The CDR3 loop is CASSGGQGSTDTQYF. The CDR3 nucleotides read TGTGCCAGCAGCGGCGGACAGGGTTCTACAGATACGCAGTATTTT.